The rows below give T cell receptor beta chains drawn from one sample of a study of OX40 agonist ivuxolimab in advanced cancers. Here immunoSEQ multiplex PCR was the method, and the copy in TCRdb shows in-frame clones only, minus some. This sample has 65,000 to 100,000 clones; about 95% occur once, and the top ten carry around 9.6%. The starting material was CD4+ or CD8+ T cells sorted from blood, obtained in a trial of the OX40 agonist ivuxolimab. These receptors were taken from an adult with an advanced solid tumor such as melanoma, head and neck, liver or kidney cancer. Each CDR3 is given with its conserved first and last residue. D genes are given only for firm matches. Part of the rows lack a size; the others show once, few, many or a class for expanded clones.

v_call	clone_size	d_call	j_call	cdr3_aa	cdr3_nt
TRBV6-1	.	.	TRBJ1-2	CASSDYFYMSYTF	TGTGCCAGCAGTGACTACTTCTATATGAGCTACACCTTC
TRBV4-2	.	TRBD1	TRBJ2-7	CASSQDLGGLYEQYF	TGTGCCAGCAGCCAAGATTTAGGGGGCCTGTACGAGCAGTACTTC
TRBV4-1	.	.	TRBJ1-4	CASSQDREGDNEKLFF	TGCGCCAGCAGCCAAGATAGAGAGGGTGATAATGAAAAACTGTTTTTT
TRBV27	.	.	TRBJ2-5	CASSLSVAGETQYF	TGTGCCAGCAGTTTATCGGTGGCGGGGGAGACCCAGTACTTC
TRBV7-4	.	.	TRBJ2-5	CASSLDGLAHEETQYF	TGTGCCAGCAGCTTAGACGGGTTAGCGCACGAAGAGACCCAGTACTTC
TRBV9	.	.	TRBJ2-1	CASSVRAGALGNEQFF	TGTGCCAGCAGCGTACGCGCGGGGGCCCTGGGCAATGAGCAGTTCTTC
TRBV7-8	.	TRBD2	TRBJ2-7	CASSLEPGTRLYEQYF	TGTGCCAGCAGCTTAGAGCCCGGGACTAGACTATACGAGCAGTACTTC
TRBV28	.	.	TRBJ2-3	CASSFTDTQYF	TGTGCCAGCAGTTTCACAGATACGCAGTATTTT
TRBV5-1	.	TRBD1	TRBJ2-1	CASSAGQASSYNEQFF	TGCGCCAGCAGCGCAGGACAGGCCAGCTCCTACAATGAGCAGTTCTTC
TRBV28	.	.	TRBJ2-3	CASGTKAFGTDTQYF	TGTGCCAGCGGGACCAAAGCCTTCGGCACAGATACGCAGTATTTT
TRBV13	.	TRBD1	TRBJ2-7	CASSSQGAGYEQYF	TGTGCCAGCAGCTCACAGGGGGCGGGGTACGAGCAGTACTTC
TRBV6-1	.	.	TRBJ1-2	CASSEGTANYGYTF	TGTGCCAGCAGTGAAGGGACAGCTAACTATGGCTACACCTTC
TRBV11-2	.	.	TRBJ1-6	CASSLPGSSYNSPLHF	TGTGCCAGCAGCTTACCGGGGAGCTCCTATAATTCACCCCTCCACTTT
TRBV27	.	.	TRBJ2-1	CASSVLSSYNEQFF	TGTGCCAGCAGCGTACTGAGCTCCTACAATGAGCAGTTCTTC
TRBV4-1	.	.	TRBJ1-1	CASSLLMNTEAFF	TGCGCCAGCAGCCTCTTGATGAACACTGAAGCTTTCTTT
TRBV4-2	.	.	TRBJ1-2	CASSQPGDNYGYTF	TGTGCCAGCAGCCAACCCGGAGACAACTATGGCTACACCTTC
TRBV5-4	.	.	TRBJ1-2	CASSLEVDHYGYTF	TGTGCCAGCAGCTTGGAAGTCGACCACTATGGCTACACCTTC
TRBV19	.	TRBD2	TRBJ2-7	CATAGGQAYEQYF	TGTGCCACCGCGGGAGGCCAAGCCTACGAGCAGTACTTC
TRBV6-1	.	.	TRBJ2-2	CASSVGFLAGELFF	TGTGCCAGCAGTGTTGGGTTCTTGGCCGGGGAGCTGTTTTTT
TRBV19	once	.	TRBJ2-7	CASRNALYEQYF	TGTGCCAGCCGCAACGCCCTCTACGAGCAGTACTTC
TRBV23-1	.	TRBD1	TRBJ2-3	CASSQREGASTDTQYF	TGCGCCAGCAGTCAAAGAGAGGGGGCTAGCACAGATACGCAGTATTTT
TRBV27	.	.	TRBJ1-2	CASSTGTLYGHTF	TGTGCCAGCAGTACCGGGACTTTGTATGGCCACACCTTC
TRBV27	.	TRBD2	TRBJ2-7	CASSLIAGEFGYEQYF	TGTGCCAGCAGTCTAATAGCGGGAGAGTTCGGGTACGAGCAGTACTTC
TRBV7-2	.	.	TRBJ2-7	CASSLEIAYEQYF	TGTGCCAGCAGCTTAGAGATCGCATACGAGCAGTACTTC